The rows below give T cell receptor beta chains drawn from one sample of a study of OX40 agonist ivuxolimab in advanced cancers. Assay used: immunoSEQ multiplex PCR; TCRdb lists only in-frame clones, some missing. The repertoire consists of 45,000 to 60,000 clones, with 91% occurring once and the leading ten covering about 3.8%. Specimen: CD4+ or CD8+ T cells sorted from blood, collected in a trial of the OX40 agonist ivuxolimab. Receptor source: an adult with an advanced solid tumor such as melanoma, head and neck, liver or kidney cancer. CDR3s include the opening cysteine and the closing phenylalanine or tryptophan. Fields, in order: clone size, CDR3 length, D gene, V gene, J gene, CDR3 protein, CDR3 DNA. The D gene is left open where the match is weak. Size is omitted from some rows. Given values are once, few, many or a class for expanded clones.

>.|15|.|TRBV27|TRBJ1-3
CASSPTNSPGNTIYF
TGTGCCAGCAGTCCCACGAACAGTCCTGGAAACACCATATATTTT
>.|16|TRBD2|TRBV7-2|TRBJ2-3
CASSLGSGGFTDTQYF
TGTGCCAGCAGCTTAGGGTCGGGAGGGTTCACAGATACGCAGTATTTT
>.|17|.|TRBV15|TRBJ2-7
CATSREVGDGRPYEQYF
TGTGCCACCAGCAGAGAGGTTGGGGACGGTCGTCCCTACGAGCAGTACTTC
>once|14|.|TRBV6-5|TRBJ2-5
CASSYEGSQETQYF
TGTGCCAGCAGTTATGAGGGCAGCCAAGAGACCCAGTACTTC
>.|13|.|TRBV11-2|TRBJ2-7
CASNLSPTNEQYF
TGTGCCAGTAACTTGTCTCCGACGAACGAGCAGTACTTC
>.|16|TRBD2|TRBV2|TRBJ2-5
CASTGTSGSWQETQYF
TGTGCCAGCACCGGGACTAGCGGGAGTTGGCAAGAGACCCAGTACTTC
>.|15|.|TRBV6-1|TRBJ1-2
CASREGLGPNYGYTF
TGTGCCAGCAGAGAAGGACTAGGGCCGAACTATGGCTACACCTTC
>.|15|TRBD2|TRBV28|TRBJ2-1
CASSLEAGGYNEQFF
TGTGCCAGCAGTTTAGAGGCGGGAGGCTACAATGAGCAGTTCTTC
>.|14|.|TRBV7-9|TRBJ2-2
CASRGQSGTGELFF
TGTGCCAGCAGAGGACAGTCCGGCACCGGGGAGCTGTTTTTT
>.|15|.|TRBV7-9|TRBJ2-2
CASSNPGHRAGELFF
TGTGCCAGCAGTAACCCGGGACACAGGGCCGGGGAGCTGTTTTTT
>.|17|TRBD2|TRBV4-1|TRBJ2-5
CASSQILRGAGEETQYF
TGCGCCAGCAGCCAGATTTTGAGGGGCGCGGGGGAAGAGACCCAGTACTTC
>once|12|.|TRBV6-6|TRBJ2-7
CASGLAPYEQYF
TGTGCCAGCGGGCTTGCGCCCTACGAGCAGTACTTC
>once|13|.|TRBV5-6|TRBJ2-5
CASSQDRRETQYF
TGTGCCAGCAGCCAGGACAGACGGGAGACCCAGTACTTC
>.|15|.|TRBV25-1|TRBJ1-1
CASSEYLDGDTEAFF
TGTGCCAGCAGTGAATATCTAGATGGAGACACTGAAGCTTTCTTT
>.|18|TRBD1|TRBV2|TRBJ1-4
CASSGGQGAVSLNEKLFF
TGTGCCAGCAGTGGGGGACAGGGGGCTGTCTCTCTTAATGAAAAACTGTTTTTT
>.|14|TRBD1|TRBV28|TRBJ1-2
CASSPWTGVYGYTF
TGTGCCAGCAGTCCATGGACAGGGGTGTATGGCTACACCTTC
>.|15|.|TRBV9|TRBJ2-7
CASSVGGSAVYEQYF
TGTGCCAGCAGCGTAGGCGGTAGCGCCGTCTACGAGCAGTACTTC
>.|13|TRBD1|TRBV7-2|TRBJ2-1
CASSFVLRQGQFF
TGTGCCAGCAGCTTTGTCCTCCGACAGGGACAGTTCTTC
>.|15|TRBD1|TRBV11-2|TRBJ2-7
CASSPWGQPIYEQYF
TGTGCCAGCAGCCCCTGGGGACAGCCCATCTACGAGCAGTACTTC
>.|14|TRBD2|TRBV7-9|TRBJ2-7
CASSPGLAGGEQYF
TGTGCCAGCAGCCCGGGACTAGCGGGAGGCGAGCAGTACTTC
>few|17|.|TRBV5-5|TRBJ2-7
CASSLPTHQGGAYEQYF
TGTGCCAGCAGCTTGCCCACCCACCAGGGGGGGGCGTACGAGCAGTACTTC
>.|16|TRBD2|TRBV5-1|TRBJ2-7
CASKKGLAGDYYEQYF
TGCGCCAGCAAGAAGGGACTAGCGGGAGATTACTACGAGCAGTACTTC
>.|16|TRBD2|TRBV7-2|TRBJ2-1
CASSDTSGSSYNEQFF
TGTGCCAGCAGCGATACTAGCGGGAGCTCCTACAATGAGCAGTTCTTC
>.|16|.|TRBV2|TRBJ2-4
CASTGGDSLAKNIQYF
TGTGCCAGCACCGGGGGTGACAGCCTAGCCAAAAACATTCAGTACTTC
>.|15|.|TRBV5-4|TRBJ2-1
CASSPGHSGYNEQFF
TGTGCCAGCAGCCCGGGACACTCTGGTTACAATGAGCAGTTCTTC
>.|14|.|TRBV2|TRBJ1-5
CASSVGVRHQPQHF
TGTGCCAGCAGTGTGGGAGTACGTCATCAGCCCCAGCATTTT
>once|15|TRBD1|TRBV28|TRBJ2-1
CASHRGMGVDNEQFF
TGTGCCAGCCACAGGGGTATGGGGGTCGACAATGAGCAGTTCTTC
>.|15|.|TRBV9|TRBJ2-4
CASSVDWGILNIQYF
TGTGCCAGCAGCGTAGATTGGGGAATTCTGAACATTCAGTACTTC
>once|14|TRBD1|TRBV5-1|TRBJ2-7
CARGEPGQGFEQYF
TGCGCCAGGGGGGAGCCGGGACAGGGTTTCGAGCAGTACTTC
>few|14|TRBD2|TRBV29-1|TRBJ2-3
CSVVWAGGPDTQYF
TGCAGCGTTGTGTGGGCGGGAGGGCCGGATACGCAGTATTTT
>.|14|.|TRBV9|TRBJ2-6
CASSGVAGANVLTF
TGTGCCAGCAGCGGAGTAGCTGGGGCCAACGTCCTGACTTTC
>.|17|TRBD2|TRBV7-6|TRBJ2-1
CASSTGTSGDFYNEQFF
TGTGCCAGCAGCACGGGGACTAGCGGGGACTTCTACAATGAGCAGTTCTTC
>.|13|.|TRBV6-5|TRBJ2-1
CASSLDRYNEQFF
TGTGCCAGCAGTTTGGACCGTTACAATGAGCAGTTCTTC
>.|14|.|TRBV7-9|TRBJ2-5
CASSSTSTENTQYF
TGTGCCAGCAGCTCCACTTCCACTGAGAACACCCAGTACTTC
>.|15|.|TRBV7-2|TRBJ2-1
CASSLAGGLYNEQFF
TGTGCCAGCAGCTTAGCAGGGGGACTGTACAATGAGCAGTTCTTC
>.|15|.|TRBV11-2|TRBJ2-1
CASSSTTGLSNEQFF
TGTGCCAGCAGCTCTACCACGGGACTCTCAAATGAGCAGTTCTTC
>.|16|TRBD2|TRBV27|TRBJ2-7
CASSPLMSGREVEQYF
TGTGCCAGCAGTCCCCTGATGTCGGGGAGGGAGGTCGAGCAGTACTTC
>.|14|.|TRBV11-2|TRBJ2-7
CASSLDSGTYEQYF
TGTGCCAGCAGCTTAGACTCCGGGACCTACGAGCAGTACTTC
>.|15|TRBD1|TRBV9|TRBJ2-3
CASSLQGAYTDTQYF
TGTGCCAGCAGCTTACAGGGGGCCTACACAGATACGCAGTATTTT
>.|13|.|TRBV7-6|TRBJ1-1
CASSLDANTEAFF
TGTGCCAGCAGCTTAGACGCGAACACTGAAGCTTTCTTT
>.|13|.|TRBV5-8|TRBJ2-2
CASSDTETGELFF
TGTGCCAGCAGTGATACGGAGACCGGGGAGCTGTTTTTT
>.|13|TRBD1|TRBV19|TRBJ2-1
CASSDRDGIEQFF
TGTGCCAGTAGTGACAGGGACGGGATTGAGCAGTTCTTC
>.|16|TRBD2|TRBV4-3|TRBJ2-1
CASSQDGLAGYNEQFF
TGCGCCAGCAGCCAAGATGGGCTAGCGGGCTACAATGAGCAGTTCTTC
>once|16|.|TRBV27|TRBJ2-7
CASSLSLAGPTYEQYF
TGTGCCAGCAGTTTATCGTTGGCAGGGCCTACCTACGAGCAGTACTTC
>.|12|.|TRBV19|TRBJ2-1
CASSILGNEQFF
TGTGCCAGTAGTATTCTAGGTAATGAGCAGTTCTTC
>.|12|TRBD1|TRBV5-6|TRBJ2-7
CASSYRGYEQYF
TGTGCCAGCAGTTACAGGGGCTACGAGCAGTACTTC
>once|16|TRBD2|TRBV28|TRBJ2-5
CASSLGLAGGSETQYF
TGTGCCAGCAGTTTGGGACTAGCGGGAGGTTCAGAGACCCAGTACTTC
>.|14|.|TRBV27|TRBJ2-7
CASSLKQGSYEQYF
TGTGCCAGCAGTTTAAAACAGGGATCCTACGAGCAGTACTTC
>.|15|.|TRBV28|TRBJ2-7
CASSPTGFEAYEQYF
TGTGCCAGCAGTCCTACAGGGTTTGAGGCCTACGAGCAGTACTTC
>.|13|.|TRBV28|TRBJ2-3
CASSLLTTDTQYF
TGTGCCAGCAGTTTGCTCACAACAGATACGCAGTATTTT
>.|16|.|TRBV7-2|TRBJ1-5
CASSPGHRPNFQPQHF
TGTGCCAGCAGTCCGGGACACCGACCAAATTTTCAGCCCCAGCATTTT
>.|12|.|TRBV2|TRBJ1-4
CANQGLGEKLFF
TGTGCCAACCAGGGGTTGGGTGAAAAACTGTTTTTT
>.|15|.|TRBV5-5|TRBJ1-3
CASSLVGGGGNTIYF
TGTGCCAGCAGCTTGGTTGGGGGCGGTGGAAACACCATATATTTT
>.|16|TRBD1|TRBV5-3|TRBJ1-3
CARSLYRGSSGNTIYF
TGTGCCAGAAGCTTGTACAGGGGAAGTTCTGGAAACACCATATATTTT
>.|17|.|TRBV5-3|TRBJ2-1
CARSFPCAPPPSNEQFF
TGTGCCAGAAGCTTCCCTTGCGCACCCCCGCCTAGCAATGAGCAGTTCTTC
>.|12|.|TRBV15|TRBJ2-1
CATSRGDGEQFF
TGTGCCACCAGCAGAGGAGACGGGGAGCAGTTCTTC
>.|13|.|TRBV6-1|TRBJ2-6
CASTDAGANVLTF
TGTGCCAGCACCGACGCTGGGGCCAACGTCCTGACTTTC
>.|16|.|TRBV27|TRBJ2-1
CASSFRLLSSYNEQFF
TGTGCCAGCAGTTTCCGGCTTCTGAGCTCCTACAATGAGCAGTTCTTC
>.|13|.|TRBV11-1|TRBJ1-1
CASSLWGNTEAFF
TGTGCCAGCAGCTTATGGGGAAACACTGAAGCTTTCTTT
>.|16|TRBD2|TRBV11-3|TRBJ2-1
CASSKPSGSDYNEQFF
TGTGCCAGCAGCAAGCCTAGCGGGAGTGACTACAATGAGCAGTTCTTC